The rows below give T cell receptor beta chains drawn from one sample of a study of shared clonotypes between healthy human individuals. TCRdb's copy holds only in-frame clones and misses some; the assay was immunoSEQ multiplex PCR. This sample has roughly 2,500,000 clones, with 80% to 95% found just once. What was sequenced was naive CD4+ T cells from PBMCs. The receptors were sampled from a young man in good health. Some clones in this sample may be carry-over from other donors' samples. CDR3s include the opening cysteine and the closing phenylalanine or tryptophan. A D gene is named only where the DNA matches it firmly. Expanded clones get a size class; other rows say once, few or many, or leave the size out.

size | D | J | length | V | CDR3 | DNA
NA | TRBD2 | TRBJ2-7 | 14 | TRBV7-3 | CASSLTAGENEQYF | TGTGCCAGCAGCTTAACGGCGGGAGAGAACGAGCAGTACTTC
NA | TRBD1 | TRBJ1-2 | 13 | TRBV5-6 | CASRRDRGYGYTF | TGTGCCAGCAGACGGGACAGGGGGTATGGCTACACCTTC
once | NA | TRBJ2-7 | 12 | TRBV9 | CASSVEWGEQYF | TGTGCCAGCAGCGTAGAATGGGGAGAGCAGTACTTC
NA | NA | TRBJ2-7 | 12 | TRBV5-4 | CASSFSQQEQYF | TGTGCCAGCAGCTTCTCACAGCAAGAGCAGTACTTC
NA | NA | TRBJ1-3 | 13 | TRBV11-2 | CASSLEWGNTIYF | TGTGCCAGCAGCTTAGAGTGGGGAAACACCATATATTTT
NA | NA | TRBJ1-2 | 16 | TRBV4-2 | CASSQERTGGGYGYTF | TGTGCCAGCAGCCAAGAGAGGACCGGGGGCGGCTATGGCTACACCTTC
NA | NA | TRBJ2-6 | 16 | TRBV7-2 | CASTGWGNSGANVLTF | TGTGCCAGCACCGGCTGGGGGAACTCTGGGGCCAACGTCCTGACTTTC
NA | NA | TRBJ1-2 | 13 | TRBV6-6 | CASSYVGHYGYTF | TGTGCCAGCAGTTATGTCGGGCACTATGGCTACACCTTC
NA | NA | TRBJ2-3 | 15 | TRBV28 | CASSGQSRGTDTQYF | TGTGCCAGCAGCGGACAGTCCCGGGGCACAGATACGCAGTATTTT
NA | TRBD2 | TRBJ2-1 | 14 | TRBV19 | CASSILAGVYEQFF | TGTGCCAGTAGTATCCTAGCGGGAGTGTACGAGCAGTTCTTC
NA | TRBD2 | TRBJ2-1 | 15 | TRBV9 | CASSVRRELHNEQFF | TGTGCCAGCAGCGTACGGCGGGAGCTCCACAATGAGCAGTTCTTC
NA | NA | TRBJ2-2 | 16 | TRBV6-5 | CASSYSTGRGTGELFF | TGTGCCAGCAGTTACTCGACGGGCAGGGGTACCGGGGAGCTGTTTTTT
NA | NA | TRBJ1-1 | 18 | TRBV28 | CASSSTYTSRERVTEAFF | TGTGCCAGCAGTTCTACCTACACCTCCAGGGAACGCGTCACTGAAGCTTTCTTT
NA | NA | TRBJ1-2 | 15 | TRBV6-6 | CASSYSSSSNYGYTF | TGTGCCAGCAGTTACTCGAGTAGTTCTAACTATGGCTACACCTTC
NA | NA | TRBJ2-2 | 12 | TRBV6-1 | CASTGNTGELFF | TGTGCCAGCACTGGGAACACCGGGGAGCTGTTTTTT
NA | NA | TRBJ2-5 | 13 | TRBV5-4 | CASSTSTEETQYF | TGTGCCAGCAGCACTTCGACCGAGGAGACCCAGTACTTC
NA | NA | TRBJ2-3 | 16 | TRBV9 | CASSVSDGPSTDTQYF | TGTGCCAGCAGCGTATCGGACGGACCTAGCACAGATACGCAGTATTTT
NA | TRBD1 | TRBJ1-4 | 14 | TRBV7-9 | CASTRTGGSEKLFF | TGTGCCAGCACCCGGACAGGAGGGAGTGAAAAACTGTTTTTT
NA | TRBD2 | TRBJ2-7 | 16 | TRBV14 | CASSQDRLAENYEQYF | TGTGCCAGCAGCCAAGATCGACTAGCGGAAAACTACGAGCAGTACTTC
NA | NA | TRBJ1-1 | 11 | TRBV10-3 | CAIGQNTEAFF | TGTGCCATCGGCCAAAACACTGAAGCTTTCTTT
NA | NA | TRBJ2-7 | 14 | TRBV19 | CASSIGGSSYEQYF | TGTGCCAGTAGTATAGGAGGTAGCTCCTACGAGCAGTACTTC
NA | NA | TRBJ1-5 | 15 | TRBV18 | CASSPGAVSNQPQHF | TGTGCCAGCTCACCAGGGGCCGTTAGCAATCAGCCCCAGCATTTT
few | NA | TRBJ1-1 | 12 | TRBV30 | CAWTLSYTEAFF | TGTGCCTGGACACTAAGCTACACTGAAGCTTTCTTT
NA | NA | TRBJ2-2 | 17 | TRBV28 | CASSFRDGIANTGELFF | TGTGCCAGCAGTTTTCGGGACGGCATCGCGAACACCGGGGAGCTGTTTTTT
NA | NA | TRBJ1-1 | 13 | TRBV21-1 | CASSGRDPTEAFF | TGTGCCAGCAGCGGGAGGGACCCCACTGAAGCTTTCTTT
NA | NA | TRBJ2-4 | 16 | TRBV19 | CASSHLGKGFKNIQYF | TGTGCCAGTAGCCACCTTGGGAAGGGATTCAAAAACATTCAGTACTTC
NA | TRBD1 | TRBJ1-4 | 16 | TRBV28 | CASSLLGTGENEKLFF | TGTGCCAGCAGTTTACTGGGGACAGGGGAAAATGAAAAACTGTTTTTT
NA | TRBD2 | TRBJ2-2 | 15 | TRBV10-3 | CAISVPGGDTGELFF | TGTGCCATCAGTGTTCCGGGAGGGGACACCGGGGAGCTGTTTTTT
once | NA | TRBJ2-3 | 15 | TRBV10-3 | CAISAVRDGTDTQYF | TGTGCCATCAGCGCAGTGAGGGACGGCACAGATACGCAGTATTTT
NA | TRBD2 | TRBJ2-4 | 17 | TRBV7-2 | CASSPLSSGRARSIQYF | TGTGCCAGCAGCCCCCTCTCCAGCGGGAGGGCCCGGAGCATTCAGTACTTC
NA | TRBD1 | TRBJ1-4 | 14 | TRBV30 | CAWSPGQGLEKLFF | TGTGCCTGGAGTCCGGGACAGGGGCTTGAAAAACTGTTTTTT